This TCR beta chain was profiled in a study of T-cell memory formation after mild COVID-19. Points from the study as a whole: The appearance of some responding clones in pre-infection memory suggested that cross-reactive memory joined.

A single record per CDR3 protein comes from TCRdb applying MiXCR to the 5' RACE reads. The table records about 430,000 distinct CDR3 sequences, over 15% of them present only once. The V gene lost 1 base and the J gene lost 5 bases, with 11 bases spanning the gap. The CDR3 is made up of 13 amino acids. Germline V gene data show CDR1 as DFQATT and CDR2 as SNEGSKA (reference sequence). As regards this clonotype: Its target is not known.

What was sequenced was PBMCs or a T cell subset sorted from them (not recorded which). The receptor was isolated from a man between 18 and 29 years old who had mild COVID-19 (a few samples of this study predate the infection). Cell type and time point are not known. The chain employs TRBV20-1 and TRBJ2-5; D uncertain. The CDR3 spells CSARVPGPETQYF. The DNA for the CDR3 is TGCAGTGCTAGAGTCCCCGGGCCGGAGACCCAGTACTTC.